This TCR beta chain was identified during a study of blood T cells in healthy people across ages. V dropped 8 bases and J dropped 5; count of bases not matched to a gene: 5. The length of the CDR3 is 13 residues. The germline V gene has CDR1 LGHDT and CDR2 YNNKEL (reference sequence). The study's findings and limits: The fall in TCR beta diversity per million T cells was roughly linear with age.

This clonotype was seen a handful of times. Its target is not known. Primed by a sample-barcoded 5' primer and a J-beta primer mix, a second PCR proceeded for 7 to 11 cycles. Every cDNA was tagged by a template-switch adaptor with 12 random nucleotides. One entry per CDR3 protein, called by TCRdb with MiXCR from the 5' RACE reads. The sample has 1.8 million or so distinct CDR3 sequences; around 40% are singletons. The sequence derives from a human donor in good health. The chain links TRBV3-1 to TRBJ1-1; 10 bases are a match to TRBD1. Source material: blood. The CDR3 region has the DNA TGTGCCAGCCAGGACAGGGGGAGAACTGAAGCTTTCTTT. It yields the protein CASQDRGRTEAFF.